The entry below gives a single T cell receptor beta chain sequence along with its context. The V gene end was trimmed by 2 bases and the J gene end by 8 bases; junction bases not matched to a gene: 6. Germline CDR1 is LNHDA and CDR2 is SQIVND (reference sequence). The CDR3 runs 15 residues. The data belong to a study of blood T cell repertoires in COVID-19. Across the whole study: The origin of the acute and convalescent COVID-19 samples was the United States, Italy and Spain.

The assay was immunoSEQ multiplex PCR, and TCRdb's table has in-frame clones only and misses some. In the table there are over 40,000 clones, about 90% of which are singletons. The sequence was collected from a human donor in a cohort sampled during active COVID-19. The chain combines TRBV19 with TRBJ1-4, with TRBD1 matching 9 bases. Sequenced material: peripheral blood. This CDR3 reads CASSIHTGGREKLFF. In DNA, the CDR3 is TGTGCCAGTAGTATACACACAGGGGGCCGGGAAAAACTGTTTTTT. Combining the CDR3 with reference TRBV19 and TRBJ1-4 gives the whole variable domain DGGITQSPKYLFRKEGQNVTLSCEQNLNHDAMYWYRQDPGQGLRLIYYSQIVNDFQKGDIAEGYSVSREKKESFPLTVTSAQKNPTAFYLCASSIHTGGREKLFFGSGTQLSVL.